This T cell receptor (beta chain) stems from a study of T cell responses to AZD1222 COVID-19 vaccine. This CDR3 spans 16 amino acids. V lost 6 bases, J lost 4 bases, and 19 bases lay in between. Looked up from germline, CDR1 is MNHEY and CDR2 is SVGEGT. Study conclusions and caveats: Of spike-specific TCRs, nearly half reportedly target regions left unmutated in variants.

Using immunoSEQ multiplex PCR, the repertoire was profiled, and TCRdb retains in-frame clones only, with some absent. The sample gives roughly 54,000 clones, about 89% of which show up once; about 14% is in the top ten. Notes on this clone: Its antigen is still unknown.

This material consisted of peripheral blood, taken 28 days after the second AZD1222 dose. The origin of this receptor is an adult who received the AZD1222 COVID-19 vaccine. J is TRBJ2-1 and V is TRBV6-2 or TRBV6-3; D is tentatively TRBD1 or TRBD2 (5 bases each). In DNA form, the CDR3 reads TGTGCCAGCAGCCAGCCGGGGCTGGGGAATTACAATGAGCAGTTCTTC. It translates to CASSQPGLGNYNEQFF.